The present TCR beta chain was sequenced within a study of cytomegalovirus exposure and HLA in healthy donors. CDR3 length: 13 amino acids. After removal of 4 bases from V and 9 bases from J, the junction contained 7 bases not matched to a gene. Germline lookup yields CDR1 SGHRS and CDR2 YFSETQ. In the PCR, 60 Vbeta and 13 Jbeta primers were used. Assay used: immunoSEQ multiplex PCR; TCRdb lists only in-frame clones, some missing. This sample has approximately 150,000 clones, with roughly 81% found just once. Notes on the study in general: DRB1 showed the most TCR associations and HLA-C the fewest in a later analysis, as rates varied by HLA locus.

Turning to this clone: Antigen specificity is unknown.

Material: PBMCs. The chain recombines TRBV5-1 with TRBJ1-2; 9 bases agree with TRBD1. This receptor was identified in a woman aged 45-65 years in good health and CMV-seronegative. The CDR3 sequence: CASSLSGQGSYTF. CDR3 sequence (DNA): TGCGCCAGCAGCCTATCCGGACAGGGGAGCTACACCTTC. Complete variable domain (other parts from reference TRBV5-1 and TRBJ1-2): KAGVTQTPRYLIKTRGQQVTLSCSPISGHRSVSWYQQTPGQGLQFLFEYFSETQRNKGNFPGRFSGRQFSNSRSEMNVSTLELGDSALYLCASSLSGQGSYTFGSGTRLTVV.